A selection of T cell receptor beta chains follows, all from one sample in a study of cytomegalovirus exposure and HLA in healthy donors. The data were produced by immunoSEQ multiplex PCR, yet TCRdb's version contains in-frame clones alone and is incomplete. The table has about 200,000 clones, less than 90% seen once. Specimen: PBMCs. Receptors were obtained from a young woman in good health and CMV-seronegative. Both conserved end residues are part of each CDR3. The order of the fields is clone size, J gene, V gene, D gene, CDR3 protein, CDR3 DNA. D genes are given only for firm matches. A row's size may be missing; if present it is once, few, many or a size class.

clone size: -
J gene: TRBJ2-7
V gene: TRBV28
D gene: -
CDR3 protein: CASRTAVYEQYF
CDR3 DNA: TGTGCCAGCAGGACAGCCGTCTACGAGCAGTACTTC

clone size: -
J gene: TRBJ2-7
V gene: TRBV15
D gene: TRBD1
CDR3 protein: CATSAGTAYEQYF
CDR3 DNA: TGTGCCACCAGCGCTGGGACAGCATACGAGCAGTACTTC

clone size: -
J gene: TRBJ2-1
V gene: TRBV7-9
D gene: TRBD2
CDR3 protein: CASSLDGGGRMDEQFF
CDR3 DNA: TGTGCCAGCAGCTTAGACGGGGGGGGCCGGATGGATGAGCAGTTCTTC

clone size: -
J gene: TRBJ1-1
V gene: TRBV5-6
D gene: TRBD1
CDR3 protein: CASSPTGGYTEAFF
CDR3 DNA: TGTGCCAGCAGCCCGACAGGGGGCTATACTGAAGCTTTCTTT

clone size: -
J gene: TRBJ1-1
V gene: TRBV7-3
D gene: -
CDR3 protein: CASSLNREQMNTEAFF
CDR3 DNA: TGTGCCAGCAGCTTAAATCGGGAGCAGATGAACACTGAAGCTTTCTTT

clone size: -
J gene: TRBJ2-5
V gene: TRBV10-3
D gene: -
CDR3 protein: CAISEVQLVETQYF
CDR3 DNA: TGTGCCATCAGTGAGGTTCAACTAGTAGAGACCCAGTACTTC

clone size: -
J gene: TRBJ2-2
V gene: TRBV13
D gene: TRBD2
CDR3 protein: CASSFLAGGWTGELFF
CDR3 DNA: TGTGCCAGCAGCTTCCTAGCGGGGGGATGGACCGGGGAGCTGTTTTTT

clone size: -
J gene: TRBJ1-2
V gene: TRBV11-2
D gene: -
CDR3 protein: CASSLVSGTRYGYTF
CDR3 DNA: TGTGCCAGCAGCTTAGTATCAGGGACACGGTATGGCTACACCTTC

clone size: -
J gene: TRBJ2-1
V gene: TRBV18
D gene: TRBD2
CDR3 protein: CASSPGLAAYNEQFF
CDR3 DNA: TGTGCCAGCTCACCGGGACTAGCGGCCTACAATGAGCAGTTCTTC

clone size: -
J gene: TRBJ2-1
V gene: TRBV28
D gene: -
CDR3 protein: CASSSPTEGPQVNEQFF
CDR3 DNA: TGTGCCAGCAGTTCACCCACGGAGGGCCCTCAGGTGAATGAGCAGTTCTTC

clone size: few
J gene: TRBJ2-2
V gene: TRBV19
D gene: TRBD2
CDR3 protein: CASRALAGGPTGELFF
CDR3 DNA: TGTGCCAGTAGGGCACTAGCGGGAGGGCCCACCGGGGAGCTGTTTTTT

clone size: -
J gene: TRBJ1-5
V gene: TRBV25-1
D gene: TRBD1
CDR3 protein: CASSESGTGNQPQHF
CDR3 DNA: TGTGCCAGCAGTGAATCCGGGACAGGGAATCAGCCCCAGCATTTT

clone size: -
J gene: TRBJ1-2
V gene: TRBV6-5
D gene: TRBD1
CDR3 protein: CASSEGTVYGYTF
CDR3 DNA: TGTGCCAGCAGTGAGGGGACAGTCTATGGCTACACCTTC

clone size: -
J gene: TRBJ1-5
V gene: TRBV2
D gene: TRBD1
CDR3 protein: CASSGDRVSPQHF
CDR3 DNA: TGTGCCAGCAGTGGGGACAGGGTCTCGCCCCAGCATTTT

clone size: -
J gene: TRBJ1-2
V gene: TRBV28
D gene: -
CDR3 protein: CASSSMNYYGYTF
CDR3 DNA: TGTGCCAGCAGTTCGATGAACTACTATGGCTACACCTTC

clone size: once
J gene: TRBJ1-5
V gene: TRBV28
D gene: -
CDR3 protein: CASSFSRQPQHF
CDR3 DNA: TGTGCCAGCAGTTTTTCTCGTCAGCCCCAGCATTTT

clone size: -
J gene: TRBJ1-2
V gene: TRBV28
D gene: -
CDR3 protein: CASSSPAGVGDGYTF
CDR3 DNA: TGTGCCAGCAGTTCCCCCGCTGGGGTCGGGGATGGCTACACCTTC

clone size: few
J gene: TRBJ2-2
V gene: TRBV6-5
D gene: -
CDR3 protein: CACWRAENGELFF
CDR3 DNA: TGTGCCTGCTGGAGGGCCGAAAACGGGGAGCTGTTTTTT

clone size: -
J gene: TRBJ2-3
V gene: TRBV9
D gene: TRBD2
CDR3 protein: CASSLRRGSGRDTDTQYF
CDR3 DNA: TGTGCCAGCAGCCTTCGAAGGGGTAGCGGGAGGGACACAGATACGCAGTATTTT

clone size: -
J gene: TRBJ2-7
V gene: TRBV18
D gene: TRBD2
CDR3 protein: CASSPGTSFYEQYF
CDR3 DNA: TGTGCCAGCTCACCGGGGACTAGCTTCTACGAGCAGTACTTC

clone size: -
J gene: TRBJ2-2
V gene: TRBV5-1
D gene: TRBD1
CDR3 protein: CASSLAQGNTGELFF
CDR3 DNA: TGCGCCAGCAGCTTGGCACAGGGGAATACCGGGGAGCTGTTTTTT

clone size: -
J gene: TRBJ2-7
V gene: TRBV7-9
D gene: -
CDR3 protein: CASSPGGGISEQYF
CDR3 DNA: TGTGCCAGCAGCCCCGGTGGAGGGATTTCCGAGCAGTACTTC

clone size: -
J gene: TRBJ2-5
V gene: TRBV5-1
D gene: TRBD2
CDR3 protein: CASSPRRGGQETQYF
CDR3 DNA: TGCGCCAGCAGCCCCCGGCGCGGGGGGCAAGAGACCCAGTACTTC

clone size: -
J gene: TRBJ2-1
V gene: TRBV5-1
D gene: TRBD2
CDR3 protein: CASSFSGTIVGEQFF
CDR3 DNA: TGCGCCAGCAGCTTCTCCGGGACTATCGTCGGAGAGCAGTTCTTC

clone size: -
J gene: TRBJ2-5
V gene: TRBV5-1
D gene: TRBD2
CDR3 protein: CASSLEASGGQTQYF
CDR3 DNA: TGCGCCAGCAGCTTGGAGGCTAGCGGGGGACAGACCCAGTACTTC

clone size: -
J gene: TRBJ2-5
V gene: TRBV27
D gene: TRBD2
CDR3 protein: CASTPTIFGGETQYF
CDR3 DNA: TGTGCCAGCACCCCGACAATTTTCGGGGGGGAGACCCAGTACTTC

clone size: -
J gene: TRBJ2-5
V gene: TRBV2
D gene: -
CDR3 protein: CASSSDIGETQYF
CDR3 DNA: TGTGCCAGCAGTTCCGACATTGGCGAGACCCAGTACTTC

clone size: once
J gene: TRBJ2-2
V gene: TRBV5-6
D gene: -
CDR3 protein: CASSWGGRDTGELFF
CDR3 DNA: TGTGCCAGCAGCTGGGGGGGCAGAGACACCGGGGAGCTGTTTTTT

clone size: once
J gene: TRBJ1-2
V gene: TRBV18
D gene: -
CDR3 protein: CASSPRTAGDYGYTF
CDR3 DNA: TGTGCCAGCTCACCACGGACGGCGGGTGACTATGGCTACACCTTC

clone size: -
J gene: TRBJ1-1
V gene: TRBV9
D gene: -
CDR3 protein: CASSVGGDTEAFF
CDR3 DNA: TGTGCCAGCAGCGTAGGGGGGGACACTGAAGCTTTCTTT

clone size: -
J gene: TRBJ2-5
V gene: TRBV7-8
D gene: -
CDR3 protein: CASSLGRQETQYF
CDR3 DNA: TGTGCCAGCAGCTTGGGGCGGCAAGAGACCCAGTACTTC

clone size: -
J gene: TRBJ1-4
V gene: TRBV10-1
D gene: TRBD1
CDR3 protein: CASRGFNPGQLKEKLFF
CDR3 DNA: TGCGCCAGCAGGGGATTCAATCCGGGACAGTTAAAGGAAAAACTGTTTTTT

clone size: -
J gene: TRBJ2-7
V gene: TRBV20-1
D gene: -
CDR3 protein: CSATPGYEQYF
CDR3 DNA: TGCAGTGCTACCCCAGGCTACGAGCAGTACTTC

clone size: -
J gene: TRBJ2-1
V gene: TRBV5-1
D gene: TRBD2
CDR3 protein: CASSRRAGTSGGSSYNEQFF
CDR3 DNA: TGCGCCAGCAGCCGACGTGCCGGGACTAGCGGGGGCAGCTCCTACAATGAGCAGTTCTTC

clone size: -
J gene: TRBJ2-1
V gene: TRBV7-2
D gene: -
CDR3 protein: CASSPRVSYNEQFF
CDR3 DNA: TGTGCCAGCAGCCCCCGGGTCTCCTACAATGAGCAGTTCTTC

clone size: -
J gene: TRBJ2-2
V gene: TRBV5-1
D gene: TRBD1
CDR3 protein: CASKETGSTGELFF
CDR3 DNA: TGCGCCAGCAAGGAGACAGGGAGCACCGGGGAGCTGTTTTTT

clone size: -
J gene: TRBJ2-2
V gene: TRBV28
D gene: TRBD1
CDR3 protein: CASSRQGAGGELFF
CDR3 DNA: TGTGCCAGCAGTCGACAGGGGGCAGGCGGGGAGCTGTTTTTT

clone size: -
J gene: TRBJ2-3
V gene: TRBV4-1
D gene: -
CDR3 protein: CASSQAIRKVKGADTQYF
CDR3 DNA: TGCGCCAGCAGCCAAGCGATCCGCAAGGTTAAAGGAGCAGATACGCAGTATTTT

clone size: -
J gene: TRBJ2-1
V gene: TRBV20-1
D gene: -
CDR3 protein: CSASLYEQFF
CDR3 DNA: TGCAGTGCTAGCCTTTATGAGCAGTTCTTC

clone size: -
J gene: TRBJ2-3
V gene: TRBV9
D gene: TRBD2
CDR3 protein: CASSTRGRSGGEAGPDTQYF
CDR3 DNA: TGTGCCAGCAGCACCCGAGGCCGTAGCGGGGGTGAAGCGGGTCCAGATACGCAGTATTTT

clone size: -
J gene: TRBJ2-3
V gene: TRBV9
D gene: TRBD2
CDR3 protein: CASSALAGVADTQYF
CDR3 DNA: TGTGCCAGCAGCGCACTAGCGGGGGTGGCAGATACGCAGTATTTT

clone size: -
J gene: TRBJ2-7
V gene: TRBV5-1
D gene: TRBD1
CDR3 protein: CASDRDTSYEQYF
CDR3 DNA: TGCGCCAGCGACAGGGACACCTCCTACGAGCAGTACTTC

clone size: few
J gene: TRBJ2-7
V gene: TRBV6-1
D gene: -
CDR3 protein: CASRNGPGDHEQYF
CDR3 DNA: TGTGCCAGCAGAAATGGGCCGGGAGACCACGAGCAGTACTTC

clone size: once
J gene: TRBJ2-7
V gene: TRBV28
D gene: -
CDR3 protein: CASSPGQLSYEQYF
CDR3 DNA: TGTGCCAGCAGTCCAGGACAGCTCTCCTACGAGCAGTACTTC

clone size: -
J gene: TRBJ2-1
V gene: TRBV5-1
D gene: -
CDR3 protein: CASSLTEYNEQFF
CDR3 DNA: TGCGCCAGCAGCTTGACGGAGTACAATGAGCAGTTCTTC

clone size: -
J gene: TRBJ2-5
V gene: TRBV6-1
D gene: TRBD2
CDR3 protein: CASSATSGPIGTQYF
CDR3 DNA: TGTGCCAGCAGTGCGACTAGCGGGCCTATAGGGACCCAGTACTTC

clone size: -
J gene: TRBJ2-5
V gene: TRBV6-5
D gene: TRBD1
CDR3 protein: CASSYRTGRETQYF
CDR3 DNA: TGTGCCAGCAGTTATAGGACAGGGAGAGAGACCCAGTACTTC

clone size: once
J gene: TRBJ2-2
V gene: TRBV9
D gene: TRBD2
CDR3 protein: CASSGGTSGNTGELFF
CDR3 DNA: TGTGCCAGCAGCGGAGGGACTAGCGGAAACACCGGGGAGCTGTTTTTT

clone size: once
J gene: TRBJ2-7
V gene: TRBV30
D gene: -
CDR3 protein: CAWSVVTAYEQYF
CDR3 DNA: TGTGCCTGGAGTGTAGTCACAGCCTACGAGCAGTACTTC

clone size: -
J gene: TRBJ2-7
V gene: TRBV6-5
D gene: -
CDR3 protein: CASRRPGVSYEQYF
CDR3 DNA: TGTGCCAGCCGCCGACCGGGAGTGAGCTACGAGCAGTACTTC

clone size: few
J gene: TRBJ1-5
V gene: TRBV6-1
D gene: TRBD1
CDR3 protein: CASSLQGASNQPQHF
CDR3 DNA: TGTGCCAGCAGTCTACAGGGGGCAAGCAATCAGCCCCAGCATTTT

clone size: -
J gene: TRBJ2-1
V gene: TRBV29-1
D gene: TRBD1
CDR3 protein: CSVVRTGNEQFF
CDR3 DNA: TGCAGCGTAGTACGGACAGGGAATGAGCAGTTCTTC

clone size: -
J gene: TRBJ2-5
V gene: TRBV5-1
D gene: TRBD2
CDR3 protein: CASSLELAEETQYF
CDR3 DNA: TGCGCCAGCAGCTTAGAACTAGCGGAAGAGACCCAGTACTTC

clone size: -
J gene: TRBJ2-2
V gene: TRBV19
D gene: TRBD1
CDR3 protein: CASHTTGTGGAGELFF
CDR3 DNA: TGTGCCAGTCACACAACCGGGACAGGGGGCGCCGGGGAGCTGTTTTTT

clone size: -
J gene: TRBJ2-1
V gene: TRBV28
D gene: TRBD1
CDR3 protein: CASSFPGQGSNEQFF
CDR3 DNA: TGTGCCAGCAGTTTCCCGGGACAGGGGTCCAATGAGCAGTTCTTC